One and the same sample provided the 14 T cell receptor beta chains below, sequenced in a study of cytomegalovirus exposure and HLA in healthy donors. 13 Jbeta primers and 60 Vbeta primers were used for the PCR. Here immunoSEQ multiplex PCR was the method, and the copy in TCRdb shows in-frame clones only, minus some. The sample has fewer than 120,000 clones, around 85% seen once. Sequences were obtained from PBMCs. The receptors were sampled from a man aged 30-40 years in good health and CMV-seropositive.

The chain joins TRBV7-2 to TRBJ1-5; the D is unclear. The CDR3 covers 18 residues. From germline, CDR1 is SGHTA and CDR2 FQGNSA. The V end lost 2 bases, the J end lost 0 bases, and 17 bases lay between the germline ends. The CDR3 sequence is CASSLSALPGDSNQPQHF. The CDR3 DNA reads TGTGCCAGCAGCTTATCGGCCCTCCCGGGAGATAGCAATCAGCCCCAGCATTTT. Drawing the rest from reference TRBV7-2 and TRBJ1-5, the complete variable domain is GAGVSQSPSNKVTEKGKDVELRCDPISGHTALYWYRQSLGQGLEFLIYFQGNSAPDKSGLPSDRFSAERTGGSVSTLTIQRTQQEDSAVYLCASSLSALPGDSNQPQHFGDGTRLSIL.

This clone came up once. J is TRBJ2-7 and V is TRBV18; tentative D call: TRBD2 (6 bases). The CDR3 totals 14 residues. The germline CDR1 and CDR2 sequences are KGHSH and LQKENI. Trimming took off 5 bases at V and 1 base at J, with 12 bases between the two ends. CDR3 amino acids: CASSYEEGSYEQYF. The CDR3 bases are TGTGCCAGCTCATACGAGGAGGGTTCCTACGAGCAGTACTTC.

The chain uses TRBV7-8 and TRBJ2-3; D remains ambiguous. The germline V gene has CDR1 SGHVS and CDR2 FQNEAQ. CDR3 length equals 14 residues. V was clipped by 6 bases and J by 6 bases, with 16 bases between them. DNA for the CDR3: TGTGCCAGCAGAAGACTGTTATGGCGCGATACGCAGTATTTT. Protein: CASRRLLWRDTQYF.

The V gene is TRBV5-6, the J gene TRBJ2-5; TRBD2 matches 8 bases. The CDR3 is 14 amino acids. The germline V gene encodes CDR1 SGHDT and CDR2 YYEEEE. Trimming cost V 5 bases and J 4 bases; bases outside gene matches: 7. The CDR3 DNA reads as TGTGCCAGCAGGGAGAGCGGGGGAGGAGAGACCCAGTACTTC. The encoded protein is CASRESGGGETQYF. Combining the CDR3 with reference TRBV5-6 and TRBJ2-5 gives the whole variable domain DAGVTQSPTHLIKTRGQQVTLRCSPKSGHDTVSWYQQALGQGPQFIFQYYEEEERQRGNFPDRFSGHQFPNYSSELNVNALLLGDSALYLCASRESGGGETQYFGPGTRLLVL.

In this sample, this clone turned up a few times. V gene TRBV7-2 combines with J gene TRBJ1-5, with D possibly TRBD1 on 6 matching bases. CDR1 is SGHTA and CDR2 is FQGNSA in the germline V gene. Between the trimmed V and J ends, which lost 5 bases and 5 bases, there was a span of 16 bases. The CDR3 runs to 15 residues. As DNA, the CDR3 is TGTGCCAGCAGCCCCAAGACAGGCTTTTATCAGCCCCAGCATTTT. The encoded protein is CASSPKTGFYQPQHF.

V is TRBV7-2 and J is TRBJ2-2; TRBD2 is a possible D gene (5 bases). Germline V gene data show CDR1 as SGHTA and CDR2 as FQGNSA. Between the trimmed V and J ends, which lost 0 bases and 2 bases, there was a span of 16 bases. There are 18 residues in the CDR3. The CDR3 region has the DNA TGTGCCAGCAGCTTAGCTTATAGACCCAGCGGAAACACCGGGGAGCTGTTTTTT. Residues: CASSLAYRPSGNTGELFF.

The chain couples TRBV7-9 to TRBJ1-2; 7 positions match TRBD1. This CDR3 spans 13 amino acids. The trim removed 1 base at V and 4 bases at J, leaving 0 bases unmatched. Germline CDR1 is SEHNR and CDR2 is FQNEAQ (reference sequence). The CDR3: CASSLGQGYGYTF. CDR3 bases: TGTGCCAGCAGCTTAGGACAGGGCTATGGCTACACCTTC.

The chain couples TRBV19 to TRBJ1-1, with TRBD1 matching over 8 bases. Losses at the gene ends were 2 bases for V and 1 base for J; bases not matched to a gene: 3. Germline values: CDR1 LNHDA, CDR2 SQIVND (reference sequence). The CDR3 spans 15 residues. The CDR3 DNA sequence: TGTGCCAGTAGTATATGCGGGACAGGGAACACTGAAGCTTTCTTT. Translating it yields CASSICGTGNTEAFF. The whole variable domain, filled in from reference TRBV19 and TRBJ1-1, reads DGGITQSPKYLFRKEGQNVTLSCEQNLNHDAMYWYRQDPGQGLRLIYYSQIVNDFQKGDIAEGYSVSREKKESFPLTVTSAQKNPTAFYLCASSICGTGNTEAFFGQGTRLTVV.

The genes are TRBV7-9 and TRBJ2-1; 8 bases are shared with TRBD2. The CDR3 extends over 16 amino acids. V shed 5 bases and J 1 base; nucleotides not matched to a gene: 7. Germline CDR1 reads SEHNR; CDR2 reads FQNEAQ (reference sequence). CDR3 amino acids: CASSPQTSVSYNEQFF. The DNA of the CDR3 is TGTGCCAGCAGCCCTCAGACTAGCGTGTCCTACAATGAGCAGTTCTTC. The whole variable domain, remainder taken from reference TRBV7-9 and TRBJ2-1, is DTGVSQNPRHKITKRGQNVTFRCDPISEHNRLYWYRQTLGQGPEFLTYFQNEAQLEKSRLLSDRFSAERPKGSFSTLEIQRTEQGDSAMYLCASSPQTSVSYNEQFFGPGTRLTVL.

V is TRBV7-9 and J is TRBJ2-7; 8 nucleotides align to TRBD1. Trimming at V came to 4 bases and at J to 1 base, leaving 6 bases not matched to a gene. The CDR3 loop spans 15 amino acids. Germline V gene lookup returns CDR1 SEHNR and CDR2 FQNEAQ (reference sequence). The CDR3 protein is CASSYGQGLSYEQYF. The CDR3, as DNA: TGTGCCAGCAGCTACGGACAGGGCCTTTCCTACGAGCAGTACTTC.

J is TRBJ1-2 and V is TRBV5-4; tentative D call: TRBD1 (5 bases). The CDR3 has 14 amino acids. Germline V CDR1 and CDR2: SGHNT, YYREEE (reference sequence). V lost 4 bases, J lost 8 bases, and 18 bases lay in between. CDR3 region: CASSPHGGVGGYTF. CDR3 nucleotide sequence: TGTGCCAGCAGCCCCCACGGGGGGGTTGGGGGCTACACCTTC.

Remarks on this clone: Relative to the germline gene, one junction end is altered; a read error may explain this. This chain joins TRBV29-1 and TRBJ1-1; D gene unclear. The CDR3 totals 12 residues. Germline-derived CDR1 and CDR2 are SQVTM and ANQGSEA. CDR3 protein: CSVEAMNTEAFF. In DNA form, the CDR3 reads TGCAGCGTGGAAGCAATGAACACTGAAGCTTTCTTT. Using reference TRBV29-1 and TRBJ1-1 for the parts outside the CDR3, the full variable domain is SAVISQKPSRDICQRGTSLTIQCQVDSQVTMMFWYRQQPGQSLTLIATANQGSEATYESGFVIDKFPISRPNLTFSTLTVSNMSPEDSSIYLCSVEAMNTEAFFGQGTRLTVV.

This chain uses TRBV14 with TRBJ1-1; TRBD1 might be the D (6 bases). Germline loops: CDR1 SGHDN, CDR2 FVKESK. Trimming removed 5 bases at V and 5 bases at J, with 15 bases between. The CDR3 length is 14 residues. The DNA of the CDR3 is TGTGCCAGCAGCGCAGTAAACAGGGTGACTGAAGCTTTCTTT. Its translation: CASSAVNRVTEAFF.

The chain recombines TRBV7-6 with TRBJ2-1; 8 positions match TRBD2. The CDR3 covers 15 residues. Trimming at V came to 5 bases and at J to 6 bases, leaving 9 bases not matched to a gene. In germline, CDR1 is SGHVS, CDR2 FNYEAQ. The CDR3 loop is CASSPRRGVPNEQFF. DNA for the CDR3: TGTGCCAGCAGCCCCCGGCGGGGGGTACCCAATGAGCAGTTCTTC.